The 24 T cell receptor beta chains below come from one sample, sequenced in a study of T-cell reconstitution after alpha-beta-depleted transplantation in children. Preparing the TCRbeta library involved the use of unique molecular identifiers. TCRdb reanalysed the PCR reads using MiXCR and keeps one entry per CDR3 protein. The sample records hundreds of thousands of distinct CDR3 sequences, roughly 10% being singletons. This sample comprised PBMCs from the stem cell graft donor, obtained from the stem cell graft. The origin of the receptors is a human donor who donated a stem cell graft to a child with acute myeloid leukemia.

In this sample, this clonotype turned up a few times. The V gene is TRBV12-3 or TRBV12-4, the J gene TRBJ2-5; D gene ambiguous. CDR3 length equals 14 residues. V shed 4 bases and J shed 4 bases, with 13 bases lying between them. CDR3 coding DNA: TGTGCCAGCAGTTGGTCTGGTACTGCAGAGACCCAGTACTTC. This encodes CASSWSGTAETQYF.

The V gene is TRBV10-3, the J gene TRBJ2-3, with D maybe TRBD2 (6 bases). Deletions cut 2 bases from V and 7 bases from J, with 10 bases between. The CDR3 runs to 13 residues. Germline assignment: CDR1 ENHRY and CDR2 SYGVKD. CDR3 residues: CAISEGTLNTQYF. The CDR3 DNA sequence: TGTGCCATCAGTGAGGGGACTTTAAATACGCAGTATTTT.

At least ten counts were recorded for this clonotype. J is TRBJ2-7 and V is TRBV6-1; the D call may be TRBD1 or TRBD2 (6 bases each). The length of the CDR3 is 16 residues. Germline V lookup: CDR1 MNHNS, CDR2 SASEGT. The V and J ends lost 5 bases and 2 bases respectively, with 19 bases between them. The CDR3 DNA reads TGTGCCAGCAGTCTAGGCTATCCGGGGGCCGCCTACGAGCAGTACTTC. Translation gives CASSLGYPGAAYEQYF.

A few counts support this clonotype. DNA for the CDR3: TGTGCCAGCAGGGGGACCAAAGAGACCCAGTACTTC. Translation gives CASRGTKETQYF. The V gene is TRBV6-2 or TRBV6-3, the J gene TRBJ2-5; D possibly matches TRBD1 or TRBD2 (5 bases each). V lost 6 bases and J 3 bases, leaving 8 bases between the germline ends. CDR1 and CDR2 (germline): MNHEY, SVGEGT. The CDR3 is 12 residues long.

This clonotype was counted a few times. V is TRBV7-2 and J is TRBJ2-1; 8 bases line up with TRBD2. The trim removed 5 bases at V and 7 bases at J, leaving 10 bases unmatched. Germline values: CDR1 SGHTA, CDR2 FQGNSA. The CDR3 extends over 15 amino acids. CDR3 loop: CASSQMGLVGNEQFF. The CDR3 DNA reads as TGTGCCAGCAGCCAGATGGGACTAGTGGGGAATGAGCAGTTCTTC.

This clonotype was seen a single time. CDR3 sequence reads: CASSQVPSNQPQHF. CDR3 DNA sequence: TGCGCCAGCAGCCAAGTCCCCAGCAATCAGCCCCAGCATTTT. J is TRBJ1-5 and V is TRBV4-1; no clear D. The CDR3 totals 14 residues. Germline lookup yields CDR1 MGHRA and CDR2 YSYEKL. Trimming shortened V by 1 base and J by 1 base, and 5 bases separated the two germline ends.

The rearrangement links TRBV20-1 to TRBJ2-7; 8 bases match TRBD2. Trimming removed 4 bases from V and 1 base from J; junction bases left unmatched: 6. Looked up from germline, CDR1 is DFQATT and CDR2 is SNEGSKA (reference sequence). The CDR3 is 14 amino acids. CDR3 in DNA: TGCAGTGCTAACAAAGCGGGAGTATCCTACGAGCAGTACTTC. Translation gives CSANKAGVSYEQYF.

This clonotype turned up a few times. V usage is TRBV9 and J usage is TRBJ2-1; 7 bases are a match to TRBD1. V lost 3 bases and J lost 0; bases outside the gene matches: 6. Germline values: CDR1 SGDLS, CDR2 YYNGEE. There are 16 residues in the CDR3. This CDR3 is CASSGQGKASYNEQFF. In DNA form, the CDR3 reads TGTGCCAGCAGCGGACAGGGTAAGGCCTCCTACAATGAGCAGTTCTTC.

This clonotype was seen ten or more times. The V gene is TRBV20-1, the J gene TRBJ2-7, with 9 positions matching TRBD2. The V and J ends lost 3 bases and 6 bases, in that order; junction bases with no gene match: 6. CDR1 and CDR2 from the germline V gene are DFQATT and SNEGSKA (reference sequence). CDR3 length: 13 residues. Here the CDR3 DNA reads TGCAGTGCTAGTCTCCTAGCGGGGCGCGAGCAGTACTTC. This encodes CSASLLAGREQYF.

This clonotype was observed at least ten times. This chain connects TRBV20-1 to TRBJ2-1; maybe TRBD2 (6 bases). This CDR3 spans 16 amino acids. The germline gives CDR1 DFQATT, CDR2 SNEGSKA (reference sequence). V was shortened by 4 bases and J by 3 bases, with 19 bases between the two germline ends. CDR3 loop: CSATYYAGNVYNEQFF. The CDR3 region has the DNA TGCAGTGCTACTTATTATGCGGGGAACGTCTACAATGAGCAGTTCTTC.

Ten or more counts support this clonotype. The chain carries TRBV29-1 and TRBJ2-6; D is perhaps TRBD2 (7 bases). Per germline, CDR1 SQVTM and CDR2 ANQGSEA. The CDR3 spans 18 residues. V was pared by 3 bases and J by 0 bases, with 18 bases between. CDR3 DNA sequence: TGCAGCGTTGAGACGGGGGGCCCCCCTCTCTCTGGGGCCAACGTCCTGACTTTC. Its protein product is CSVETGGPPLSGANVLTF.

This sequence joins TRBV9 and TRBJ2-3; possible D gene TRBD2, 6 bases. Germline V lookup: CDR1 SGDLS, CDR2 YYNGEE. The V end was cut by 0 bases, the J end by 2 bases, with 13 bases between. There are 16 residues in the CDR3. For the CDR3, the DNA is TGTGCCAGCAGCGTAGAGGGGACTTTTCTCACAGATACGCAGTATTTT. It is translated as CASSVEGTFLTDTQYF.

This clonotype was detected a few times. The chain has TRBV6-5 and TRBJ2-4; D tentatively reads TRBD1 or TRBD2 (6 bases each). The length of the CDR3 is 18 residues. Trimming stripped 0 bases from V and 0 bases from J, with 15 bases between. In germline, CDR1 is MNHEY, CDR2 SVGAGI. CDR3 DNA: TGTGCCAGCAGTTACTCCGGGGGCAAGGATCTAGCCAAAAACATTCAGTACTTC. Protein product: CASSYSGGKDLAKNIQYF.

This clonotype came up many times. The gene calls are TRBV20-1 and TRBJ1-2; a possible D gene is TRBD1 (6 bases). V was pared by 6 bases and J by 1 base, with 15 bases between. Germline V gene sequence: CDR1 DFQATT, CDR2 SNEGSKA (reference sequence). This CDR3 comprises 14 residues. The CDR3 region is CSAPRQDLNYGYTF. The CDR3 bases are TGCAGTGCCCCCCGACAGGACCTTAACTATGGCTACACCTTC.

J is TRBJ2-2 and V is TRBV20-1, with D unresolved. The CDR3 covers 12 residues. V was trimmed by 6 bases and J by 7 bases, leaving 12 bases between them. Germline V gives CDR1 DFQATT, CDR2 SNEGSKA (reference sequence). DNA of the CDR3: TGCAGTGCCGCTGGCCCAGACGGGGAGCTGTTTTTT. This translates into CSAAGPDGELFF.

The chain combines TRBV7-2 with TRBJ2-2, with D unclear. V was clipped by 5 bases and J by 8 bases, with 9 bases between them. The germline CDR1 and CDR2 sequences are SGHTA and FQGNSA. The CDR3 length is 12 residues. The CDR3 region is CASSVPGGELFF. The CDR3 DNA is TGTGCCAGCAGCGTTCCAGGAGGGGAGCTGTTTTTT.

In this sample, this clonotype turned up many times. This chain connects TRBV6-2 or TRBV6-3 to TRBJ1-5; D gene ambiguous. The CDR3 covers 14 residues. Germline assignment: CDR1 MNHEY and CDR2 SVGEGT. V gave up 4 bases and J gave up 1 base, with 8 bases separating them. CDR3 sequence (DNA): TGTGCCAGCAGTTGGACGGTGAGCAATCAGCCCCAGCATTTT. This sequence encodes CASSWTVSNQPQHF.

The table lists this clonotype with many counts. V is TRBV14 and J is TRBJ2-3, with D possibly being TRBD2 (5 bases). There are 14 residues in the CDR3. Germline assignment: CDR1 SGHDN and CDR2 FVKESK. Trimming shortened V by 4 bases and J by 2 bases, and 10 bases separated the two germline ends. The CDR3 loop is CASSPGLVTDTQYF. The CDR3 coding sequence is TGTGCCAGCAGCCCCGGACTCGTCACAGATACGCAGTATTTT.

This clonotype was recorded at least ten times. The chain has TRBV5-1 and TRBJ2-3, with 9 bases fitting TRBD1. Germline lookup yields CDR1 SGHRS and CDR2 YFSETQ. V lost 4 bases to trimming and J lost 4 bases; unmatched junction nucleotides: 7. The CDR3 is 15 residues long. The CDR3 DNA sequence: TGCGCCAGCAGCCTCCCGGGACAGGGCTCAGATACGCAGTATTTT. Translation: CASSLPGQGSDTQYF.

This clonotype was detected ten times or more. The chain links TRBV29-1 to TRBJ2-3; tentative D call: TRBD2 (6 bases). Trimming left V 4 bases short and J 1 base short, with 15 bases between. Germline CDR1 reads SQVTM; CDR2 reads ANQGSEA. The CDR3 runs to 15 residues. The CDR3 reads CSVGHGSLGTDTQYF. The DNA of the CDR3 is TGCAGCGTTGGTCACGGGAGTTTGGGCACAGATACGCAGTATTTT.

V gene TRBV3-1 combines with J gene TRBJ2-1, with 11 bases fitting TRBD2. The CDR3 has 17 amino acids. V lost 2 bases, J lost 9 bases, and 12 bases stayed unmatched. Germline V gene sequence: CDR1 LGHDT, CDR2 YNNKEL (reference sequence). As DNA, the CDR3 is TGTGCCAGCAGCCAATCAGGACTAGCGGGCTCGCTGGGTGAGCAGTTCTTC. Its translation is CASSQSGLAGSLGEQFF.

This clonotype occurred a few times. The chain employs TRBV29-1 and TRBJ2-3; D is unclear. The CDR3 covers 14 residues. The ends were cut back, 7 bases at V and 1 base at J, with 15 bases in the middle. Germline V gene sequence: CDR1 SQVTM, CDR2 ANQGSEA. The chain's CDR3 is CSAVTSQGTDTQYF. The CDR3 DNA follows: TGCAGCGCCGTAACTTCTCAGGGCACAGATACGCAGTATTTT.

The chain uses TRBV12-5 and TRBJ1-1, with unresolved D. The ends were cut back, 3 bases at V and 10 bases at J, with 15 bases in the middle. Germline assignment: CDR1 LGHNT and CDR2 FRNRAP. This CDR3 spans 13 amino acids. The CDR3 nucleotides read TGTGCTAGTGGTTTATCCGGGATTAACCTAGCTTTCTTT. Translation gives CASGLSGINLAFF.

This clonotype was counted only a few times. Here the CDR3 DNA reads TGTGCCAGCAGTTTAGGGGACTTTTACGAGCAGTACTTC. Protein product: CASSLGDFYEQYF. This chain uses TRBV27 with TRBJ2-7, with D possibly TRBD2 on 6 matching bases. The CDR3 is 13 residues long. Germline V lookup: CDR1 MNHEY, CDR2 SMNVEV (reference sequence). V lost 2 bases and J 4 bases, leaving 9 bases between the germline ends.